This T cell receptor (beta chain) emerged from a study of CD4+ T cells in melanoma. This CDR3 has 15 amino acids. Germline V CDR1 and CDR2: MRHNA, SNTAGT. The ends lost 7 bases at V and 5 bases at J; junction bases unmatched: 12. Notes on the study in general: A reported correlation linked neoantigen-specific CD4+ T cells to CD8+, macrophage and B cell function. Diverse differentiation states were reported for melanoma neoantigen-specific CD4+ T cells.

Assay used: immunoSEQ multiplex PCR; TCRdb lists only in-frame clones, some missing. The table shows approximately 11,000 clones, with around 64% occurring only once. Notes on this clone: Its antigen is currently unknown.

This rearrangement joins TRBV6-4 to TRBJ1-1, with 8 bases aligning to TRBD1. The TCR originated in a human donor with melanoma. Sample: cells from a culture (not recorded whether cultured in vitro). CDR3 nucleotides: TGTGCCAGCACTCGGACAGGGAGAGTGGAAACTGAAGCTTTCTTT. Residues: CASTRTGRVETEAFF.